This T cell receptor beta chain emerged from a study of shared clonotypes between healthy human individuals. Caucasian adults living in Nashville, Tennessee, provided all samples. Study-wide findings and caveats: Memory subsets had estimated richness that was generally smaller than that of naive subsets.

CDR1 is LNHDA and CDR2 is SQIVND in the germline V gene (reference sequence). Trimming cost V 5 bases and J 1 base, with 11 bases left between them. CDR3 size: 14 residues. A note on this clone: Its antigen remains unidentified.

Assay used: immunoSEQ multiplex PCR; TCRdb lists only in-frame clones, some missing. The sample has roughly 2,300,000 clones, roughly 90% seen once. Sequenced material: naive CD4+ T cells from PBMCs. Documented subset: CD45RA+ positively selected. V usage is TRBV19 and J usage is TRBJ1-1; D gene uncertain. This clonotype was sampled from a man in his late teens or twenties in good health. Some clones in this sample may be carry-over from other donors' samples. The DNA of the CDR3 is TGTGCCAGTAGTCCCCCCCCTGGGAACACTGAAGCTTTCTTT. This sequence encodes CASSPPPGNTEAFF.